This T cell receptor beta chain came from a study of blood T cell repertoires in COVID-19. On the study more broadly: PBMCs, B-cell-depleted T cells, or T cells provided the cDNA or gDNA that made up the material.

Followed over time, Seattle patients had been enrolled while infection was active. The CDR3 is 15 amino acids. V gave up 7 bases and J gave up 5 bases, with 21 bases separating them. CDR1 is LNHDA and CDR2 is SQIVND in the germline V gene (reference sequence). In the source study's methods: It was from reference gene primer amplification that nucleated cell counts were estimated. Clones were read by immunoSEQ multiplex PCR, and TCRdb kept only the in-frame ones, dropping some. The V and J calls and clone size come from that table; D and trimming were worked out from the DNA. The table lists 200,000 to 250,000 clones, just under 90% of them singletons, with less than 3.5% in the top ten.

The TCR originated in a man under 40 with COVID-19, enrolled during active disease. The chain recombines TRBV19 with TRBJ2-7, with D possibly TRBD2 on 7 matching bases. The sample consisted of peripheral blood. This CDR3 is CASTPRRGASNEQYF. DNA of the CDR3: TGTGCCAGTACACCCCGTCGGGGGGCAAGCAACGAGCAGTACTTC.